This entry concerns a single T cell receptor beta chain. Its specificity is not known. This sample was taken from a study of radiotherapy plus CTLA-4 blockade in lung cancer. General study findings and limits: According to reports, early shifts in blood T cell clones, alongside interferon-beta, forecast response most accurately.

Profiling relied on immunoSEQ multiplex PCR, and the TCRdb table lists in-frame clones only, not all of them. The sample has over 70,000 clones; approximately 86% are singletons. The origin of this receptor is a human donor with non-small cell lung cancer who had a partial response to radiotherapy plus ipilimumab. This sample comprised peripheral blood, obtained from a patient treated with radiotherapy plus ipilimumab.

The CDR3 sequence: CASSVGDLGGLNTEAFF. The CDR3 nucleotides read TGTGCCAGCAGCGTGGGGGATTTGGGGGGATTGAACACTGAAGCTTTCTTT. The chain has TRBV9 and TRBJ1-1, with a tentative D call TRBD1 (5 bases). This CDR3 is 17 amino acids long. V lost 2 bases to trimming and J lost 0 bases, with 17 bases between them. Per germline, CDR1 SGDLS and CDR2 YYNGEE.